Shown below are 21 T cell receptor beta chains from a single sample sequenced in a study of STAT5B mutations in CD4+ large granular lymphocyte leukemia. Libraries were prepared by immunoSEQ multiplex PCR; TCRdb keeps only in-frame clonotypes and omits some of them. Here the sample spans roughly 41,000 clones, about 80% being singletons. The sequenced sample consisted of CD4+ T cells from blood buffy coats. The receptor source for this set is a human donor in good health.

The V and J genes are TRBV4-2 and TRBJ2-1, with 11 bases fitting TRBD2. The germline V gene has CDR1 LGHNA and CDR2 YNFKEQ. The CDR3 is made up of 16 amino acids. The J segment lost 7 bases and the V segment lost 3 bases, leaving 8 bases of the junction unmatched. CDR3 nucleotides: TGTGCCAGCAGCCATTCCGGGACTAGCGGAGGGAATGAGCAGTTCTTC. This sequence encodes CASSHSGTSGGNEQFF.

The rearrangement joins TRBV7-9 to TRBJ2-5, with D tentatively TRBD2 (5 bases). Germline V lookup: CDR1 SEHNR, CDR2 FQNEAQ (reference sequence). Trimming shortened V by 6 bases and J by 3 bases, and 11 bases separated the two germline ends. The CDR3 loop spans 13 amino acids. The CDR3, as DNA: TGTGCCAGCAGGCAAGGACTGGAAGAGACCCAGTACTTC. Translated: CASRQGLEETQYF.

The chain is built from TRBV19 and TRBJ1-1, with a possible D match to TRBD1 (5 bases). V dropped 3 bases and J dropped 4 bases, with 12 bases sitting between them. The CDR3 runs to 14 residues. CDR1 and CDR2 (germline): LNHDA, SQIVND (reference sequence). CDR3 in amino acids: CASSMGPGSTEAFF. DNA of the CDR3: TGTGCCAGTAGTATGGGACCTGGGAGCACTGAAGCTTTCTTT.

The chain carries TRBV9 and TRBJ2-5; no firm D call. This CDR3 has 13 amino acids. V was trimmed by 0 bases and J by 3 bases, leaving 6 bases between them. Germline CDR1 is SGDLS and CDR2 is YYNGEE. The CDR3 DNA is TGTGCCAGCAGCGTAGGTAGGGAAGAGACCCAGTACTTC. Its translation is CASSVGREETQYF.

The chain uses TRBV7-2 and TRBJ2-1, with TRBD1 identical over 8 bases. The V gene end was trimmed by 3 bases and the J gene end by 0 bases; junction bases not matched to a gene: 1. The germline V gene has CDR1 SGHTA and CDR2 FQGNSA. The CDR3 has 15 residues. CDR3: CASSLGTGSYNEQFF. The DNA of the CDR3 is TGTGCCAGCAGCTTGGGGACAGGCTCCTACAATGAGCAGTTCTTC.

The chain has TRBV9 and TRBJ2-3, with 11 bases that match TRBD2. CDR3 length equals 15 residues. CDR1 is SGDLS and CDR2 is YYNGEE in the germline V gene. V dropped 2 bases and J dropped 3; count of bases not matched to a gene: 2. The CDR3 reads CASSVSGGGTDTQYF. The CDR3 region has the DNA TGTGCCAGCAGCGTTAGCGGGGGGGGAACAGATACGCAGTATTTT.

The rearrangement links TRBV10-3 to TRBJ2-5; 12 nucleotides agree with TRBD1. This CDR3 spans 18 amino acids. Looked up from germline, CDR1 is ENHRY and CDR2 is SYGVKD. With V trimmed by 4 bases and J by 4 bases, 13 bases remained unmatched. CDR3 loop: CAISGNSRDRGLGETQYF. The DNA of the CDR3 is TGTGCCATCAGTGGGAATTCCCGGGACAGGGGGCTTGGAGAGACCCAGTACTTC.

This clone was seen once. The chain has TRBV9 and TRBJ2-2, with D unresolved. The germline CDR1 and CDR2 sequences are SGDLS and YYNGEE. V lost 7 bases, J lost 1 base, and 8 bases lay in between. This CDR3 has 13 amino acids. As DNA, the CDR3 is TGTGCCAGCTCTAATGGGAACACCGGGGAGCTGTTTTTT. It yields the protein CASSNGNTGELFF.

The rearrangement links TRBV27 to TRBJ2-2; D possibly corresponds to TRBD2 (5 bases). The CDR3 runs to 15 residues. Germline assignment: CDR1 MNHEY and CDR2 SMNVEV (reference sequence). V shed 2 bases and J shed 0 bases, with 7 bases lying between them. The chain's CDR3 is CASSLMGANTGELFF. The CDR3 bases are TGTGCCAGCAGTTTAATGGGAGCGAACACCGGGGAGCTGTTTTTT.

This clone was recorded a few times. The chain is built from TRBV6-6 and TRBJ1-1; D gene uncertain. V was clipped by 6 bases and J by 5 bases, with 10 bases between them. Germline-derived CDR1 and CDR2 are MNHNY and SVGAGI (reference sequence). This CDR3 contains 12 residues. The CDR3 DNA reads as TGTGCCAGCAGCCGCGATGGGACTGAAGCTTTCTTT. Its translation is CASSRDGTEAFF.

This clone was counted only a few times. The rearrangement joins TRBV2 to TRBJ1-5; D remains ambiguous. Trimming removed 5 bases at V and 2 bases at J, with 10 bases between. This CDR3 has 14 residues. In germline, CDR1 is SNHLY, CDR2 FYNNEI. The CDR3 nucleotides read TGTGCCAGCAGTATAGACTCAGGCAATCAGCCCCAGCATTTT. It yields the protein CASSIDSGNQPQHF.

The count of this clone is one. The V call is TRBV11-2, the J call TRBJ2-1; TRBD2 matches at 12 bases. Germline-derived CDR1 and CDR2 are SGHAT and FQNNGV. V shed 5 bases, J shed 8 bases, and the junction held 10 bases outside the gene matches. The CDR3 is 16 residues long. In DNA form, the CDR3 reads TGTGCCAGCAGCCCCCGGACTAGCGGGAAGGGGTATGAGCAGTTCTTC. It yields the protein CASSPRTSGKGYEQFF.

In nucleotides, the CDR3 is TGTGCCAGCAGTGAATCGGCAGGGGGCCATCAGCCCCAGCATTTT. It is translated as CASSESAGGHQPQHF. The chain links TRBV2 to TRBJ1-5; 8 bases map to TRBD1. The CDR3 runs to 15 residues. The junction had 5 bases not matched to a gene; V was cut back by 2 bases and J by 5 bases. Germline values: CDR1 SNHLY, CDR2 FYNNEI.

CDR3 coding DNA: TGTGCCAGCAGTGCGGTCGGGGGGGTTGGAAACACCGGGGAGCTGTTTTTT. Translated, it gives CASSAVGGVGNTGELFF. The chain joins TRBV6-1 to TRBJ2-2; 8 nucleotides agree with TRBD2. In germline, CDR1 is MNHNS, CDR2 SASEGT. J lost 2 bases, V lost 4 bases, and 9 bases had no gene match. The CDR3 runs to 17 residues.

The rearrangement uses TRBV18 and TRBJ2-7, with unresolved D. The germline V and J ends were trimmed by 3 bases and 2 bases, with 8 bases remaining between them. CDR1 KGHSH and CDR2 LQKENI come from the germline V gene. This CDR3 is built from 13 residues. CDR3 DNA sequence: TGTGCCAGCTCACCTGCGGTCGCCTACGAGCAGTACTTC. Protein product: CASSPAVAYEQYF.

This clone has more than one count but fewer than ten. V is TRBV5-1 and J is TRBJ2-2; D possibly corresponds to TRBD1 (6 bases). V was clipped by 4 bases and J by 4 bases, with 14 bases between them. The CDR3 is made up of 15 amino acids. Germline V lookup: CDR1 SGHRS, CDR2 YFSETQ. The CDR3 region is CASSTGLTVTGELFF. The DNA of the CDR3 is TGCGCCAGCAGCACAGGGTTAACGGTCACCGGGGAGCTGTTTTTT.

The table lists this clone with a count of one. The rearrangement uses TRBV5-1 and TRBJ2-5; 9 bases are shared with TRBD1. This CDR3 comprises 16 residues. V lost 4 bases and J lost 2; bases outside the gene matches: 9. Per germline, CDR1 SGHRS and CDR2 YFSETQ. In nucleotides, the CDR3 is TGCGCCAGCAGCACGGACAGGGGTATTGGACAAGAGACCCAGTACTTC. Protein sequence: CASSTDRGIGQETQYF.

The chain joins TRBV5-5 to TRBJ2-7; unclear D gene. This CDR3 comprises 14 residues. CDR1 is SGHKS, CDR2 YYEKEE, per germline (reference sequence). The V end lost 0 bases, the J end lost 0 bases, and 7 bases lay between the germline ends. In DNA form, the CDR3 reads TGTGCCAGCAGCTTGGTTTCGGACTCCTACGAGCAGTACTTC. It codes for CASSLVSDSYEQYF.

The J gene is TRBJ2-3, the V gene TRBV4-2; TRBD1 might be the D (5 bases). The CDR3 is made up of 18 amino acids. CDR1 and CDR2 (germline): LGHNA, YNFKEQ. The V and J ends lost 1 base and 0 bases respectively, with 17 bases between them. CDR3 region: CASSQVRGLGLSTDTQYF. Written as DNA, the CDR3 is TGTGCCAGCAGCCAAGTTAGGGGCCTGGGGTTGAGCACAGATACGCAGTATTTT.

This clone has just a few counts. The V gene is TRBV2, the J gene TRBJ1-5; the D gene is possibly TRBD1 (5 bases). Germline CDR1 is SNHLY and CDR2 is FYNNEI. This CDR3 is 14 amino acids long. Trimming took 3 bases from V and 0 from J, leaving 6 bases between them. The CDR3: CASSDRDSNQPQHF. CDR3 sequence (DNA): TGTGCCAGCAGTGACAGGGATAGCAATCAGCCCCAGCATTTT.

This clone was found once. The chain combines TRBV7-7 with TRBJ2-5, with TRBD1 matching over 7 bases. The ends lost 5 bases at V and 3 bases at J; junction bases unmatched: 3. The V gene's germline CDR1 is SSHAT and CDR2 FNYEAQ (reference sequence). CDR3 length: 13 amino acids. CDR3 sequence (DNA): TGTGCCAGCAGCGTACAGGGGAAAGAGACCCAGTACTTC. Translating it yields CASSVQGKETQYF.